The source of this T cell receptor beta chain is a study of T-cell memory formation after mild COVID-19. Study background: Across donors, TCR clusters were largely donor specific. Study outcomes and limitations: Certain responding clones were present in pre-infection memory, suggesting participation of cross-reactive memory.

This clonotype has more than one count but fewer than ten. Its antigen is unknown. One entry per CDR3 protein results from TCRdb running MiXCR on the 5' RACE reads. The sample carries around 200,000 distinct CDR3 sequences, approximately 17% recorded once. The sample taken for sequencing was PBMCs or a T cell subset sorted from them (not recorded which). The sequence was collected from a young man who had mild COVID-19 (a few samples of this study predate the infection). Cell type and time point are not known.

This chain's CDR3 is CASSVRQGRGTEAFF. In DNA, the CDR3 is TGCGCCAGCAGCGTAAGACAGGGACGGGGGACTGAAGCTTTCTTT. V gene TRBV5-1 combines with J gene TRBJ1-1; the match to TRBD1 covers 7 bases. CDR1 SGHRS and CDR2 YFSETQ come from the germline V gene. The CDR3 runs 15 residues. The junction had 11 bases not matched to a gene; V was cut back by 4 bases and J by 5 bases. The entire variable domain, with the rest obtained from reference TRBV5-1 and TRBJ1-1, is as follows: KAGVTQTPRYLIKTRGQQVTLSCSPISGHRSVSWYQQTPGQGLQFLFEYFSETQRNKGNFPGRFSGRQFSNSRSEMNVSTLELGDSALYLCASSVRQGRGTEAFFGQGTRLTVV.